This paragraph reports one TCR beta chain. There are 11 residues in the CDR3. V shed 3 bases, J shed 11 bases, and the junction held 1 base outside the gene matches. The V gene's germline CDR1 is KGHSH and CDR2 LQKENI. The entry originates in a study of cytomegalovirus exposure and HLA in healthy donors. This PCR relied on a set of 60 Vbeta primers and 13 Jbeta primers. Produced via immunoSEQ multiplex PCR; TCRdb's table is partial and in-frame only. The table includes some 140,000 clones, 70% to 80% detected once. This chain connects TRBV18 to TRBJ2-3, with 8 bases lining up with TRBD1. The clonotype originates from a female donor in good health and CMV-seronegative. The sample taken for sequencing was PBMCs. In nucleotides, the CDR3 is TGTGCCAGCTCACCCGGGACAGGGCAGTATTTT. It translates to CASSPGTGQYF. Together with reference TRBV18 and TRBJ2-3, the CDR3 gives the full variable domain: NAGVMQNPRHLVRRRGQEARLRCSPMKGHSHVYWYRQLPEEGLKFMVYLQKENIIDESGMPKERFSAEFPKEGPSILRIQQVVRGDSAAYFCASSPGTGQYFGPGTRLTVL.